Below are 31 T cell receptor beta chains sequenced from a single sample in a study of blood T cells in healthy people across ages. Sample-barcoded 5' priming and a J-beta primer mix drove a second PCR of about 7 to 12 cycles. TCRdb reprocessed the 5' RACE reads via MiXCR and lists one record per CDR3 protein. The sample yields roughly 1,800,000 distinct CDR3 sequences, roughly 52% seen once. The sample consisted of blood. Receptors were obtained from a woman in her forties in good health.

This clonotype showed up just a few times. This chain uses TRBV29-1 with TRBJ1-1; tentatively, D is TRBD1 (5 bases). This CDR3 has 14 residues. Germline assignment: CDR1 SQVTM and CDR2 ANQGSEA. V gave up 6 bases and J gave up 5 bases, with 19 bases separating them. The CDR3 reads CSVGVVGRGTEAFF. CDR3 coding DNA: TGCAGCGTGGGTGTGGTGGGGCGCGGGACTGAAGCTTTCTTT. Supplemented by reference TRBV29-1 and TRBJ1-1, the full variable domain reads SAVISQKPSRDICQRGTSLTIQCQVDSQVTMMFWYRQQPGQSLTLIATANQGSEATYESGFVIDKFPISRPNLTFSTLTVSNMSPEDSSIYLCSVGVVGRGTEAFFGQGTRLTVV.

The CDR3, as DNA: TGTGCCAGCAGTGACCCAAGACTAGCGGGGACTACTAGGGATACGCAGTATTTT. It yields the protein CASSDPRLAGTTRDTQYF. The chain couples TRBV28 to TRBJ2-3; 11 bases align to TRBD2. The J segment lost 6 bases and the V segment lost 5 bases, leaving 16 bases of the junction unmatched. This CDR3 has 18 amino acids. From germline, CDR1 is MDHEN and CDR2 SYDVKM.

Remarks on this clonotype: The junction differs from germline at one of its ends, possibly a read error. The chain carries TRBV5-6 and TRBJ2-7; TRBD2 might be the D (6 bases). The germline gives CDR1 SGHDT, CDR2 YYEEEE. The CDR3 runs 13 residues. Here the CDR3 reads CASSYGRRNEQYF. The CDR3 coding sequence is TGTGCCAGTAGCTACGGGAGACGGAACGAGCAGTACTTC.

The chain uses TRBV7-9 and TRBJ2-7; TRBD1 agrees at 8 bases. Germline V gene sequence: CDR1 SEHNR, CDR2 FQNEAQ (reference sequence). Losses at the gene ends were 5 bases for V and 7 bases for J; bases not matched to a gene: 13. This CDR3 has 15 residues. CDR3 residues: CASSHQGASLGEQYF. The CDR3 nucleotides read TGTGCCAGCAGCCACCAGGGGGCCTCCCTGGGGGAGCAGTACTTC.

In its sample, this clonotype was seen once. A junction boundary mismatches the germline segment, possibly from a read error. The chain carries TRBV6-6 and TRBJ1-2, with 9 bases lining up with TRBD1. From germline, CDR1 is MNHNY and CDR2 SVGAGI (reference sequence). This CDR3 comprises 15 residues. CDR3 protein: CASSYSADRGYGHTF. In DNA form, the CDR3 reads TGTGCCAGCAGTTACTCGGCGGACAGGGGCTATGGCCACACCTTC.

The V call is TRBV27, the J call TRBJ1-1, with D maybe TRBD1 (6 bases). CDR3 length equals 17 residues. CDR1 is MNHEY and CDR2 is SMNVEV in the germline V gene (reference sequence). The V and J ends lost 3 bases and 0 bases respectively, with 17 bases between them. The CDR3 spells CASSLHGQRGVNTEAFF. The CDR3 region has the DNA TGTGCCAGCAGTTTGCACGGACAGAGGGGGGTGAACACTGAAGCTTTCTTT.

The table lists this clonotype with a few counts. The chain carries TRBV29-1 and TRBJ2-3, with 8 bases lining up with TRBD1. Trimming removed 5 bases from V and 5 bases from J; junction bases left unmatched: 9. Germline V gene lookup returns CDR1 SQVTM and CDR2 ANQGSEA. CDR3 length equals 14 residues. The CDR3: CSVSRQGAGDTQYF. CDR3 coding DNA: TGCAGCGTTTCTCGTCAGGGGGCTGGAGATACGCAGTATTTT.

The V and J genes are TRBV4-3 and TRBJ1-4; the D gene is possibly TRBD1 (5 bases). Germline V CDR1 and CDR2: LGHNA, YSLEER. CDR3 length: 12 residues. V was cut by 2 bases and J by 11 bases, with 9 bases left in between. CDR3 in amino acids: CASSQKRGKLFF. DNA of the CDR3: TGCGCCAGCAGCCAAAAACGGGGGAAACTGTTTTTT.

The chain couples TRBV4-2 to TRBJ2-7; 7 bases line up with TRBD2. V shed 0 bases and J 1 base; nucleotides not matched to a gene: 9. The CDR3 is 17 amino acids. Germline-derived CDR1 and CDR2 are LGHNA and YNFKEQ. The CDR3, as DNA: TGTGCCAGCAGCCAAGATTCGCTAGCGGCGCCATCCTACGAGCAGTACTTC. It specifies CASSQDSLAAPSYEQYF.

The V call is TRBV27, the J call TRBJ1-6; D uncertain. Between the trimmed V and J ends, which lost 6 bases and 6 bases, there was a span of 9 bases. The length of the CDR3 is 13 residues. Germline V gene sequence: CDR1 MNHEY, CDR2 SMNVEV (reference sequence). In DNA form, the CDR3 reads TGTGCCAGCAGGGAGCAACCTAATTCACCCCTCCACTTT. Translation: CASREQPNSPLHF.

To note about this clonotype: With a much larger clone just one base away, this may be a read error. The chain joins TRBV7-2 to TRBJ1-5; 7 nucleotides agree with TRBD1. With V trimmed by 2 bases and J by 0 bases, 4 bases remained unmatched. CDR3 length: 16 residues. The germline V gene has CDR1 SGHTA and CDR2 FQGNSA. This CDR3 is CASSLRTGYSNQPQHF. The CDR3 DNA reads TGTGCCAGCAGCTTACGGACAGGTTATAGCAATCAGCCCCAGCATTTT.

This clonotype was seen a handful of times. This CDR3 reads CASSLDERGRQETQYF. The CDR3 DNA is TGCGCCAGCAGCTTGGATGAGCGGGGACGCCAAGAGACCCAGTACTTC. V usage is TRBV5-1 and J usage is TRBJ2-5, with 7 nucleotides matching TRBD2. J was trimmed by 1 base and V by 0 bases; bases with no gene match: 6. CDR3 size: 16 residues. CDR1 and CDR2 from the germline V gene are SGHRS and YFSETQ.

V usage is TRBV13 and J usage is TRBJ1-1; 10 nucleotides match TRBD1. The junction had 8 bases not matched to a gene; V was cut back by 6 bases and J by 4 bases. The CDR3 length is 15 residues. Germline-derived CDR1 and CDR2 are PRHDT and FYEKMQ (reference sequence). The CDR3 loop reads CASRSRDRGRTEAFF. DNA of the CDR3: TGTGCCAGCAGGTCCCGGGACAGGGGTCGCACTGAAGCTTTCTTT.

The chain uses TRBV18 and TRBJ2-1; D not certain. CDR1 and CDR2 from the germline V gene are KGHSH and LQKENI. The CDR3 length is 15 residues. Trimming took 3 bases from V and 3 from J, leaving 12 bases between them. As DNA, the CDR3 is TGTGCCAGCTCACCTCAGGTTAACTTCTACAATGAGCAGTTCTTC. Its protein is CASSPQVNFYNEQFF.

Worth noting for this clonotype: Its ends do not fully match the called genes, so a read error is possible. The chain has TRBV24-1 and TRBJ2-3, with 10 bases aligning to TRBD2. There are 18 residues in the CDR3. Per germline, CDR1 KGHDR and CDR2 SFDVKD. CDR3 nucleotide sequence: TGTGTCACCAGTGATCCACCTGGAGCGGGGGGGGCTACAGATACGCAGTATTTT. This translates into CVTSDPPGAGGATDTQYF.

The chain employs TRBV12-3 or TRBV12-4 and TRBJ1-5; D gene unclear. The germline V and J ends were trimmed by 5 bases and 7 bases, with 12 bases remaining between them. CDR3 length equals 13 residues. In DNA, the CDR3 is TGTGCCAGCAGTAAAACCTTCGGGCAGCCCCAGCATTTT. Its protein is CASSKTFGQPQHF.

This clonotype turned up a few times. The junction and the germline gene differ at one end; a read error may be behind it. The CDR3 reads CAGSPPGQVHNQPQHF. The CDR3 coding sequence is TGTGCCGGCAGCCCACCCGGACAGGTCCACAATCAGCCCCAGCATTTT. The V call is TRBV7-2, the J call TRBJ1-5; 7 bases map to TRBD1. The length of the CDR3 is 16 residues. Germline assignment: CDR1 SGHTA and CDR2 FQGNSA. The complete variable domain, with remaining parts taken from reference TRBV7-2 and TRBJ1-5, reads GAGVSQSPSNKVTEKGKDVELRCDPISGHTALYWYRQSLGQGLEFLIYFQGNSAPDKSGLPSDRFSAERTGGSVSTLTIQRTQQEDSAVYLCAGSPPGQVHNQPQHFGDGTRLSIL.

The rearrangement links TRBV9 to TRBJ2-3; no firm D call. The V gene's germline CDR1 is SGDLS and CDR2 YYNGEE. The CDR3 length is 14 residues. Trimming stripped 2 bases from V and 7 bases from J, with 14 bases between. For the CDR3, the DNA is TGTGCCAGCAGCGTCGGACCCGGAAAGAATACGCAGTATTTT. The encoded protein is CASSVGPGKNTQYF.

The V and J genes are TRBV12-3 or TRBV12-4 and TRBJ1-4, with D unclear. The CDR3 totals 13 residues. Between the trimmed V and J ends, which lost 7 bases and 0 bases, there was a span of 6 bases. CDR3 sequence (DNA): TGTGCCAGCATAGCTGCAACTAATGAAAAACTGTTTTTT. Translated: CASIAATNEKLFF.

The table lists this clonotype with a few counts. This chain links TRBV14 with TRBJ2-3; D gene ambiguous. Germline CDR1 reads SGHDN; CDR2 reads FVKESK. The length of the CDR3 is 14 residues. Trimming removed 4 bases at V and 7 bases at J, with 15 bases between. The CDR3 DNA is TGTGCCAGCAGCCTCGACTCAGATCGTAATACGCAGTATTTT. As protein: CASSLDSDRNTQYF.

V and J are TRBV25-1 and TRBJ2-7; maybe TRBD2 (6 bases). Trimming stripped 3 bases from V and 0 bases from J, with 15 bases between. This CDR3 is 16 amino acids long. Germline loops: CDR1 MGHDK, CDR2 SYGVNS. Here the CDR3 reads CASSDIRRGTSYEQYF. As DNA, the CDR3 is TGTGCCAGCAGTGACATAAGACGGGGGACCTCCTACGAGCAGTACTTC.

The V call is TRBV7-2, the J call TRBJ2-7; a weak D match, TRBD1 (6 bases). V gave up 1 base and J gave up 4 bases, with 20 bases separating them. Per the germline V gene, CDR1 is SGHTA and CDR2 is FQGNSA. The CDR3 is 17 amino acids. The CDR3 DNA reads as TGTGCCAGCAGCTTAGGAGAGACGGGCAGGGGCGGATACGAGCAGTACTTC. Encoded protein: CASSLGETGRGGYEQYF.

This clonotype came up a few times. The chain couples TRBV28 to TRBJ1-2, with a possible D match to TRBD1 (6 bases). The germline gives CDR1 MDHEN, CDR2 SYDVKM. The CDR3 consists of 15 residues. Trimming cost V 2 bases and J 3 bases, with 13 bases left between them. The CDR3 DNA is TGTGCCAGCAGTTTAAGCGGGGGCGCTGACTATGGCTACACCTTC. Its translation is CASSLSGGADYGYTF.

CDR3 amino acids: CASSLGRGTTQYF. The CDR3, as DNA: TGTGCCAGCAGCCTCGGGCGGGGAACCACGCAGTATTTT. The chain employs TRBV7-2 and TRBJ2-3, with a weak D call TRBD2 (6 bases). In germline, CDR1 is SGHTA, CDR2 FQGNSA. V lost 5 bases, J lost 9 bases, and 15 bases lay in between. This CDR3 is 13 amino acids long.

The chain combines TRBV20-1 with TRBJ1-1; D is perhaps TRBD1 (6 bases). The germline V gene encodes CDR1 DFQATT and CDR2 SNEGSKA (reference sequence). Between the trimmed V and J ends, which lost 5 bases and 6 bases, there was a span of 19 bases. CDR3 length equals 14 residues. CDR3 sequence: CSAPMTGGGAEAFF. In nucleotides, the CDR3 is TGCAGTGCTCCCATGACAGGAGGAGGGGCTGAAGCTTTCTTT.

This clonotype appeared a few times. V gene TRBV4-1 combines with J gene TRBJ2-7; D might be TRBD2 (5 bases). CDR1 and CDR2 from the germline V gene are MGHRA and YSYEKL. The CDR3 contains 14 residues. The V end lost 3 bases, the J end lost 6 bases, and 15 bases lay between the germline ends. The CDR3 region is CASSHTALDGEQYF. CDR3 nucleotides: TGCGCCAGCAGCCACACGGCACTAGATGGCGAGCAGTACTTC.

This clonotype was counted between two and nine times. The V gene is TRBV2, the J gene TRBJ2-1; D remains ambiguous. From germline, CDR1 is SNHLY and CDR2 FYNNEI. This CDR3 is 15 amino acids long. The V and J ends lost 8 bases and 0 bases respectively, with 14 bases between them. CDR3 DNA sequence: TGTGCCAGCCGGACGAGCCCGAGCTCCTACAATGAGCAGTTCTTC. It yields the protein CASRTSPSSYNEQFF.

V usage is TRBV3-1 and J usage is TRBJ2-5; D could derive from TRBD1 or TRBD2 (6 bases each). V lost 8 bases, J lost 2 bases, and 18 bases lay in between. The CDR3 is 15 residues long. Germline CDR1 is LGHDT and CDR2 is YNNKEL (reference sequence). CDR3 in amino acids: CASSPPGGGQETQYF. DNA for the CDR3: TGTGCCAGCTCACCACCAGGAGGGGGGCAAGAGACCCAGTACTTC.

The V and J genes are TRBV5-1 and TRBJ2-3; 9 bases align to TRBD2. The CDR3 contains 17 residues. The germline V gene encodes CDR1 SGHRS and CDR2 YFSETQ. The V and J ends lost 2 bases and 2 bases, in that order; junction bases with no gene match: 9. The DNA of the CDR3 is TGCGCCAGCAGCTTAACCACGACTAGCGGAGCCACAGATACGCAGTATTTT. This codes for CASSLTTTSGATDTQYF.

CDR3: CASRGGEATHGNQPQHF. The CDR3 coding sequence is TGTGCCAGCAGGGGCGGGGAGGCTACGCACGGCAATCAGCCCCAGCATTTT. The chain links TRBV2 to TRBJ1-5; the D is unclear. CDR3 length equals 17 residues. Between the trimmed V and J ends, which lost 6 bases and 2 bases, there was a span of 20 bases. The germline V gene has CDR1 SNHLY and CDR2 FYNNEI.

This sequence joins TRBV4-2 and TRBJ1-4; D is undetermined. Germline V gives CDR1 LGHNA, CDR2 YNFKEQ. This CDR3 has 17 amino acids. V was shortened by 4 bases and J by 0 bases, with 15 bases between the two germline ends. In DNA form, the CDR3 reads TGTGCCAGCAGCCTCCTTCGCGGGGAAACAACTAATGAAAAACTGTTTTTT. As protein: CASSLLRGETTNEKLFF.